What follows is one T cell receptor (beta chain) and its context. The data derive from a study of shared clonotypes between healthy human individuals. The method was immunoSEQ multiplex PCR; TCRdb's version includes in-frame clones alone and lacks a portion of them. The sample includes 2 million to 2.5 million clones, more than 90% seen only once; the top ten take roughly 0.13%. Trimming removed 2 bases at V and 7 bases at J, with 13 bases between. Germline CDR1 SGHRS, CDR2 YFSETQ. The CDR3 is 14 amino acids. The TCR was taken from a young man in good health. The specimen was naive CD4+ T cells sorted from blood. Sample subset: CD45RA+ positively selected. The chain joins TRBV5-1 to TRBJ2-1; perhaps TRBD1 as D (6 bases). This CDR3 is CASSFAGVMNEQFF. The CDR3 DNA reads TGCGCCAGCAGCTTCGCAGGGGTAATGAATGAGCAGTTCTTC.